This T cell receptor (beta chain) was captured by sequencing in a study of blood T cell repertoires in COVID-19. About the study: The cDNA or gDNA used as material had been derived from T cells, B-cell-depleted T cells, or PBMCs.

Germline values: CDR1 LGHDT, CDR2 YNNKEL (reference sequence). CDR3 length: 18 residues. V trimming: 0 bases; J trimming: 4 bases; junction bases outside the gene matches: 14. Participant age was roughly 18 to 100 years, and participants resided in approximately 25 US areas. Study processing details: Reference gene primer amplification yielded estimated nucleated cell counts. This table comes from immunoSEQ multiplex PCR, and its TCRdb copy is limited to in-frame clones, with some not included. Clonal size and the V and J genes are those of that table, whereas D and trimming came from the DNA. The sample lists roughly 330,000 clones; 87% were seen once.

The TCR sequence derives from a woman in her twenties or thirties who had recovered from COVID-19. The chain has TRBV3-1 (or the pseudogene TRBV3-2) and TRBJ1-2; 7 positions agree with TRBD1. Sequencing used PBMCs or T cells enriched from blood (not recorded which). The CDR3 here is CASSQDRGGARASYGYTF. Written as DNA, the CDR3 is TGTGCCAGCAGCCAAGATAGAGGGGGCGCTAGGGCTAGCTATGGCTACACCTTC.